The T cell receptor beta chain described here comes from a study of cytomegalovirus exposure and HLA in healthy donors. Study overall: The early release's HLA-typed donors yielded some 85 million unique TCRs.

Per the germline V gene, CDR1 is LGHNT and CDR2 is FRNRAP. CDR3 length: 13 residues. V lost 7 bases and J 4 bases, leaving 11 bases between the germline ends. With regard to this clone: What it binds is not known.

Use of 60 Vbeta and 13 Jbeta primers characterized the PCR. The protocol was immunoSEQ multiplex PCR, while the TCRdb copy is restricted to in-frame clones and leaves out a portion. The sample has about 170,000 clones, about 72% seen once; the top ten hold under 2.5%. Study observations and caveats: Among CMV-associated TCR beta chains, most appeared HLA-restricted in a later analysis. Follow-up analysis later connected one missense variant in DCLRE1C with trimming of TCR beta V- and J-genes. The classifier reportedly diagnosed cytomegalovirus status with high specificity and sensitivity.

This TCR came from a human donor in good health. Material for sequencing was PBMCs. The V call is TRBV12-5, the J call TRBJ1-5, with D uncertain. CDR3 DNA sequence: TGTGCTAGTGCCGTCGGGGAGAATCAGCCCCAGCATTTT. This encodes CASAVGENQPQHF. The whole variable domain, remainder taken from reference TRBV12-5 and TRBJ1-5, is DARVTQTPRHKVTEMGQEVTMRCQPILGHNTVFWYRQTMMQGLELLAYFRNRAPLDDSGMPKDRFSAEMPDATLATLKIQPSEPRDSAVYFCASAVGENQPQHFGDGTRLSIL.